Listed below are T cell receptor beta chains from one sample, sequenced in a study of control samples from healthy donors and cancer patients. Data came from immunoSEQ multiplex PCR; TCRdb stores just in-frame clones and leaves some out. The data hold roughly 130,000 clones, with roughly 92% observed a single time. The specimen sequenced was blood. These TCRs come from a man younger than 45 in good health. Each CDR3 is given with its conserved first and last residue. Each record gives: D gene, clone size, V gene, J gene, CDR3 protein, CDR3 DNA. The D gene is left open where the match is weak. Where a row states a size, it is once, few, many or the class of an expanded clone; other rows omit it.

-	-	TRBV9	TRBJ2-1	CASSVVVGLTGEQFF	TGTGCCAGCAGCGTAGTCGTCGGTTTGACCGGTGAGCAGTTCTTC
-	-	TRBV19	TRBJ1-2	CASSVEPGYGYTF	TGTGCCAGTAGTGTCGAGCCTGGGTATGGCTACACCTTC
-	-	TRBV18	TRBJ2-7	CASSPPAGRLSEQYF	TGTGCCAGCTCACCACCTGCAGGGAGGTTAAGCGAGCAGTACTTC
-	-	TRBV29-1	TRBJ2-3	CSVDMEGTDTQYF	TGCAGCGTTGATATGGAGGGCACAGATACGCAGTATTTT
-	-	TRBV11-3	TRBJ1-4	CASSPGREANEKLFF	TGTGCCAGCAGCCCGGGGAGGGAGGCCAATGAAAAACTGTTTTTT
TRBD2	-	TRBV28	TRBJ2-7	CASSRARGEQYEQYF	TGTGCCAGCAGCCGTGCCCGGGGGGAGCAGTACGAGCAGTACTTC
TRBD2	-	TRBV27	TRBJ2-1	CASSSFAGGKNEQFF	TGTGCCAGCAGTTCCTTCGCGGGAGGAAAAAATGAGCAGTTCTTC
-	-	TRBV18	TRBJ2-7	CASSPQTYEQYF	TGTGCCAGCTCACCTCAAACCTACGAGCAGTACTTC
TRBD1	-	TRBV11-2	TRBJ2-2	CASSFLTGAIGELFF	TGTGCCAGCAGCTTCTTGACAGGGGCGATCGGGGAGCTGTTTTTT
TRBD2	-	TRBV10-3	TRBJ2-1	CAIEPGTSGVNEQFF	TGTGCCATCGAACCCGGGACTAGCGGGGTCAATGAGCAGTTCTTC
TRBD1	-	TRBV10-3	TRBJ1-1	CAIKTGLLNTEAFF	TGTGCCATCAAGACAGGGCTCTTGAACACTGAAGCTTTCTTT
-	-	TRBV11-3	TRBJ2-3	CASRWGADTQYF	TGTGCCAGCAGGTGGGGGGCAGATACGCAGTATTTT
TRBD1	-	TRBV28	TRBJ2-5	CASSSWTGSRGETQYF	TGTGCCAGCAGTTCTTGGACAGGGAGCAGGGGAGAGACCCAGTACTTC
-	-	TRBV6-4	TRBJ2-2	CASSDSYTGELFF	TGTGCCAGCAGTGACTCCTACACCGGGGAGCTGTTTTTT
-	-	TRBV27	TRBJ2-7	CASSLTWGEQYF	TGTGCCAGCAGTTTGACTTGGGGCGAGCAGTACTTC
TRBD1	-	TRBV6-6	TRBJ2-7	CASAWDRGHEQYF	TGTGCCAGCGCTTGGGACAGGGGACACGAGCAGTACTTC
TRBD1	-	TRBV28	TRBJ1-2	CASSLMAGGGGYTF	TGTGCCAGCAGTTTAATGGCAGGGGGTGGGGGCTACACCTTC
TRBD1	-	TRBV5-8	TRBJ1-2	CASSGSGTDFYGYTF	TGTGCCAGCAGCGGATCCGGGACAGACTTCTATGGCTACACCTTC
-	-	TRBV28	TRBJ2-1	CASSLLGGTYNEQFF	TGTGCCAGCAGCCTCCTCGGCGGGACCTACAATGAGCAGTTCTTC
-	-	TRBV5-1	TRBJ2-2	CASSFRTGELFF	TGCGCCAGCAGCTTCCGAACCGGGGAGCTGTTTTTT
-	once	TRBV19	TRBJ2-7	CASSIGLRRDEQYF	TGTGCCAGTAGTATCGGACTACGGAGGGACGAGCAGTACTTC
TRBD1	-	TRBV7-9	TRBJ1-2	CASSPLPGQTYGYTF	TGTGCCAGCAGCCCCCTGCCGGGACAGACCTATGGCTACACCTTC
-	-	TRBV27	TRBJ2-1	CASSLFGEQFF	TGTGCCAGCAGTTTATTTGGGGAGCAGTTCTTC
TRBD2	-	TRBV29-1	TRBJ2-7	CSVELAGGPEYF	TGCAGCGTTGAGCTAGCGGGAGGGCCGGAGTACTTC
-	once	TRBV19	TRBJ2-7	CASSIQGQSYEQYF	TGTGCCAGTAGTATTCAAGGACAATCCTACGAGCAGTACTTC
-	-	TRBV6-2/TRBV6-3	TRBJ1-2	CASSYTRAYGYTF	TGTGCCAGCAGTTACACGAGGGCCTATGGCTACACCTTC
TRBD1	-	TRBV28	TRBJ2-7	CASSPQGQGNYEQYF	TGTGCCAGCAGTCCTCAGGGACAGGGCAACTACGAGCAGTACTTC
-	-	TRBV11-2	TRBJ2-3	CASSFFDTQYF	TGTGCCAGCAGCTTCTTTGATACGCAGTATTTT
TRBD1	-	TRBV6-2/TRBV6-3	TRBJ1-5	CASSSLTGEVSNQPQHF	TGTGCCAGCAGTTCCTTGACAGGGGAGGTTAGCAATCAGCCCCAGCATTTT
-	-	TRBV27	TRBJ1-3	CASSFRTDYFSGNTIYF	TGTGCCAGCAGTTTCCGGACGGACTATTTCTCTGGAAACACCATATATTTT
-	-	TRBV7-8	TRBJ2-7	CASSLAASYEQYF	TGTGCCAGCAGCTTAGCGGCCTCCTACGAGCAGTACTTC
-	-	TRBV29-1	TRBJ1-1	CSVHLTGLNTEAFF	TGCAGCGTCCACCTTACAGGGTTGAACACTGAAGCTTTCTTT
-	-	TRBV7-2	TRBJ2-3	CASSLMGGGLRGDTQYF	TGTGCCAGCAGCTTAATGGGAGGGGGACTGAGGGGAGATACGCAGTATTTT
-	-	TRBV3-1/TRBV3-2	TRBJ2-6	CASSRESSEYGANVLTF	TGTGCCAGCAGCCGGGAAAGTAGCGAGTATGGGGCCAACGTCCTGACTTTC
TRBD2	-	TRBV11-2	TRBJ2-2	CASNPTGGSTGELFF	TGTGCCAGCAACCCAACCGGGGGGAGCACCGGGGAGCTGTTTTTT
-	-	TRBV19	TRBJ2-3	CASSGTTDTQYF	TGTGCCAGTAGCGGGACCACAGATACGCAGTATTTT
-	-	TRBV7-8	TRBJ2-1	CASRLQGHEQFF	TGTGCCAGCAGACTACAGGGACACGAGCAGTTCTTC
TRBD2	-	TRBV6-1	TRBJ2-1	CASSEGRELVWNEQFF	TGTGCCAGCAGTGAAGGGCGGGAGCTCGTTTGGAATGAGCAGTTCTTC
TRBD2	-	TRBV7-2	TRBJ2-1	CASSLAIAGGTDEQFF	TGTGCCAGCAGCTTAGCGATCGCGGGAGGTACGGATGAGCAGTTCTTC
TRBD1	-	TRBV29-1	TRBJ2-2	CSVEVVGQGTGELFF	TGCAGCGTTGAAGTGGTGGGACAGGGTACCGGGGAGCTGTTTTTT